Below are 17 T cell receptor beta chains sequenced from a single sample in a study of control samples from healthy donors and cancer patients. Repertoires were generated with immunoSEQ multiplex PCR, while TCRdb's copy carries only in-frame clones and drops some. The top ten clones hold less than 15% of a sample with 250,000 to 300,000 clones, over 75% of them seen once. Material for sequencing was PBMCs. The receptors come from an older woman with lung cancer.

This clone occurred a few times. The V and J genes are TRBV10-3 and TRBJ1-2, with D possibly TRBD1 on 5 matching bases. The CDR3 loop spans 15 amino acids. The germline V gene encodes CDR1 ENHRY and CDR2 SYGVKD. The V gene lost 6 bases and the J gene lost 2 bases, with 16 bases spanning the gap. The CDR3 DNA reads TGTGCCATCAGGTCCGGGACCCCGGGAAACTATGGCTACACCTTC. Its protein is CAIRSGTPGNYGYTF.

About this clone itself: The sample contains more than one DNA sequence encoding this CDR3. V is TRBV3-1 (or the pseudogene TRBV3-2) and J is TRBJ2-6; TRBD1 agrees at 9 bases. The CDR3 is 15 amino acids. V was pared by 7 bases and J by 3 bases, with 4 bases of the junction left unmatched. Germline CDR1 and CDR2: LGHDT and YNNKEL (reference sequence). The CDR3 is CASKQGAGGANVLTF. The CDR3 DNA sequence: TGTGCCAGCAAACAGGGGGCGGGTGGGGCCAACGTCCTGACTTTC.

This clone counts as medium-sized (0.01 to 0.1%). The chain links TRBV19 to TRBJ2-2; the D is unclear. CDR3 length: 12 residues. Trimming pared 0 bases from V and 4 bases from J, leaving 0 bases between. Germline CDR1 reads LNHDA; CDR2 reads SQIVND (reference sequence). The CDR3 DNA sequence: TGTGCCAGTAGTATAGACACCGGGGAGCTGTTTTTT. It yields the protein CASSIDTGELFF.

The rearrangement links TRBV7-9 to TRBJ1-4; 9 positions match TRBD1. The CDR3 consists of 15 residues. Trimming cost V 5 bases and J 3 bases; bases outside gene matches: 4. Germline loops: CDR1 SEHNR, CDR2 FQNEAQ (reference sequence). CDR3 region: CASSGGQGSNEKLFF. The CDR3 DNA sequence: TGTGCCAGCAGCGGAGGACAGGGGTCTAATGAAAAACTGTTTTTT.

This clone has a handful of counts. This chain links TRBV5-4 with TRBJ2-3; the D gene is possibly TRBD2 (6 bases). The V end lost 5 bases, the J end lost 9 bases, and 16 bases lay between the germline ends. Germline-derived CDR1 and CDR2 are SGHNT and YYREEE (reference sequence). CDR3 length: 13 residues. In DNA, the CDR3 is TGTGCCAGCAGACGGGACTCAGCACCAACGCAGTATTTT. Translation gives CASRRDSAPTQYF.

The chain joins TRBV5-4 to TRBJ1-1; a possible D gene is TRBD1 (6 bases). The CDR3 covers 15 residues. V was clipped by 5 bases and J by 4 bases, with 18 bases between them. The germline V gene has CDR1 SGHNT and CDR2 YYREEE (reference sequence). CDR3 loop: CASSSRGQGVTEAFF. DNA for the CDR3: TGTGCCAGCAGTTCCCGGGGGCAAGGCGTCACTGAAGCTTTCTTT.

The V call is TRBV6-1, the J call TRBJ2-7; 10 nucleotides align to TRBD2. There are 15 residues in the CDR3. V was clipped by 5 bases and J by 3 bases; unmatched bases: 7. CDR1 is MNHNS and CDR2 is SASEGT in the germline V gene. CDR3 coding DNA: TGTGCCAGCAGTTTAACTAGCGGGGCAAACTACGAGCAGTACTTC. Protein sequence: CASSLTSGANYEQYF.

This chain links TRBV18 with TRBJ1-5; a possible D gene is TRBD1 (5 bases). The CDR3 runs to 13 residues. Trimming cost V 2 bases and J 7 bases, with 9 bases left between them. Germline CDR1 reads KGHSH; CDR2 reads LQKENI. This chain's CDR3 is CASSPGGIQPQHF. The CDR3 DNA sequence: TGTGCCAGCTCACCAGGGGGTATCCAGCCCCAGCATTTT.

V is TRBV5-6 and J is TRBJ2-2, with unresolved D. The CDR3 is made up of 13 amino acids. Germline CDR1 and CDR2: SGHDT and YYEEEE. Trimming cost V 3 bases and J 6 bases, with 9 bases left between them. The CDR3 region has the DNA TGTGCCAGCAGCTCGCCGATGTCCGGGGAGCTGTTTTTT. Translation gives CASSSPMSGELFF. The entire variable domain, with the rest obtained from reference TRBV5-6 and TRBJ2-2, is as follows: DAGVTQSPTHLIKTRGQQVTLRCSPKSGHDTVSWYQQALGQGPQFIFQYYEEEERQRGNFPDRFSGHQFPNYSSELNVNALLLGDSALYLCASSSPMSGELFFGEGSRLTVL.

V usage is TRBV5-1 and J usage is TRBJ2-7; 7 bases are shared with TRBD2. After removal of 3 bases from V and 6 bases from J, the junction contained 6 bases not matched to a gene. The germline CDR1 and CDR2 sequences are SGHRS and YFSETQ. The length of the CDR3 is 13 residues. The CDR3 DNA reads TGCGCCAGCAGCTGGGGGGGTGGATCCGAGCAGTACTTC. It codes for CASSWGGGSEQYF.

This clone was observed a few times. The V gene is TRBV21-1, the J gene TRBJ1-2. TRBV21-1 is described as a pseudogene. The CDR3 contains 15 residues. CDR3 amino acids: CASSKDVGTSYGYTF. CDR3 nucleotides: TGTGCCAGCAGCAAAGACGTCGGGACCTCCTATGGCTACACCTTC.

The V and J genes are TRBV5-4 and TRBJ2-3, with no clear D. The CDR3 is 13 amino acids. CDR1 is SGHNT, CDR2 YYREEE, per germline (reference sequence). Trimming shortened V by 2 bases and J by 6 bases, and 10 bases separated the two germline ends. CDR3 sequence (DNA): TGTGCCAGCAGCTTAGACACCCACGATACGCAGTATTTT. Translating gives CASSLDTHDTQYF.

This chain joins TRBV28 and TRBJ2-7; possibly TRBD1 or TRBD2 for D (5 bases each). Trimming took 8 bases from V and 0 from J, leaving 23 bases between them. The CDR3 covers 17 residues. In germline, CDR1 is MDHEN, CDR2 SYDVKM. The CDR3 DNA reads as TGTGCCAGCTCGGCGCACCTGGGACGGTGGACCTCCTACGAGCAGTACTTC. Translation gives CASSAHLGRWTSYEQYF.

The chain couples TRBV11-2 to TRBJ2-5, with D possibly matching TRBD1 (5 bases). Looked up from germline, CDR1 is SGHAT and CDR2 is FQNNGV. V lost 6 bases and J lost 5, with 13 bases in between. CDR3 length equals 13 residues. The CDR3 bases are TGTGCCAGCAGGCTAGTGTCAGGGGAGACCCAGTACTTC. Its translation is CASRLVSGETQYF. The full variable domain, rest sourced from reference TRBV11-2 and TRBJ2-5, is EAGVAQSPRYKIIEKRQSVAFWCNPISGHATLYWYQQILGQGPKLLIQFQNNGVVDDSQLPKDRFSAERLKGVDSTLKIQPAKLEDSAVYLCASRLVSGETQYFGPGTRLLVL.

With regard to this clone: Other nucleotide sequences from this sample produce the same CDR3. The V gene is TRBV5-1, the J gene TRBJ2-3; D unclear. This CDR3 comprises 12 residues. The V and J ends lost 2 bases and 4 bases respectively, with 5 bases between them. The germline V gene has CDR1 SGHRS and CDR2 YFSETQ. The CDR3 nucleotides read TGCGCCAGCAGCTTCCGTTCAGATACGCAGTATTTT. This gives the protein CASSFRSDTQYF.

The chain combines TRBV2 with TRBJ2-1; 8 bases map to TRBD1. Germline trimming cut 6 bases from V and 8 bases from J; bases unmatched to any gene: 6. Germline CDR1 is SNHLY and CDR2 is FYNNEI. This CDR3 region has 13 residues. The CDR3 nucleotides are TGTGCCAGCAGACCACGGACAGGGTATGAGCAGTTCTTC. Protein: CASRPRTGYEQFF.

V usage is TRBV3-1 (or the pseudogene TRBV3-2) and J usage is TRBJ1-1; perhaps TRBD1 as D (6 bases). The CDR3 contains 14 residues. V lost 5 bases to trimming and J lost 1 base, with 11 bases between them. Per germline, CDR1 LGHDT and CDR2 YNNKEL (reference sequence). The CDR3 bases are TGTGCCAGCAGCGTACAGGGAGCGAACACTGAAGCTTTCTTT. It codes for CASSVQGANTEAFF.